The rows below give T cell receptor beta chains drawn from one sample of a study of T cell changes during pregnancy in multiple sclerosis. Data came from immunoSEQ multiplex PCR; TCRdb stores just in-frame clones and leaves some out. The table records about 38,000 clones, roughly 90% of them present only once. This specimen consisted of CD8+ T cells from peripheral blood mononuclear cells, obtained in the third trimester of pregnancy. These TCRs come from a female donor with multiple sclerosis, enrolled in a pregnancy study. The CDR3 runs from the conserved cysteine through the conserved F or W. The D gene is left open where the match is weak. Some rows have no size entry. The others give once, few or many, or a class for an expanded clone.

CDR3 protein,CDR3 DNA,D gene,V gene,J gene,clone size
CSVPGLAGPFHEQFF,TGCAGCGTCCCGGGACTAGCGGGACCTTTTCATGAGCAGTTCTTC,TRBD2,TRBV29-1,TRBJ2-1,-
CASSLSGRAYNEQFF,TGTGCCAGCAGTTTGAGCGGGAGGGCCTACAATGAGCAGTTCTTC,TRBD2,TRBV27,TRBJ2-1,-
CSVEDTLGYTF,TGCAGCGTTGAAGACACTCTTGGCTACACCTTC,-,TRBV29-1,TRBJ1-2,-
CAISESSSRALNTEAFF,TGTGCCATCAGTGAGTCGAGTTCCAGGGCATTGAACACTGAAGCTTTCTTT,-,TRBV10-3,TRBJ1-1,-
CASSPLGLSGGEKLFF,TGTGCCAGCAGTCCCCTTGGTCTGTCAGGGGGGGAAAAACTGTTTTTT,TRBD1,TRBV28,TRBJ1-4,-
CAARREGQREQYF,TGTGCCGCCAGGCGGGAGGGCCAAAGGGAGCAGTACTTC,TRBD2,TRBV27,TRBJ2-7,-
CASSLVPSGSNNEQYF,TGTGCCAGCAGCTTAGTGCCTAGCGGGAGTAACAACGAGCAGTACTTC,TRBD2,TRBV11-2,TRBJ2-7,-
CASSNSGTGAYEQYF,TGTGCCAGCAGCAATTCCGGGACAGGGGCCTACGAGCAGTACTTC,TRBD1,TRBV13,TRBJ2-7,once
CASSPFVEVLQFF,TGTGCCAGCTCACCTTTTGTGGAGGTTTTGCAGTTCTTC,-,TRBV18,TRBJ2-1,-
CASSSTLAGAFKTYEQFF,TGCGCCAGCAGCTCGACCCTAGCGGGAGCTTTCAAGACTTATGAGCAGTTCTTC,TRBD2,TRBV5-1,TRBJ2-1,-
CASSLGRGTDTQYF,TGTGCCAGCAGCTTGGGTCGGGGCACAGATACGCAGTATTTT,-,TRBV5-6,TRBJ2-3,-
CASSLEWKRLRSIWGYTF,TGTGCCAGCAGCTTGGAGTGGAAGAGGCTGAGGAGTATATGGGGCTACACCTTC,-,TRBV5-5,TRBJ1-2,once
CASSDEASTDTQYF,TGTGCCAGCAGTGACGAAGCTAGCACAGATACGCAGTATTTT,-,TRBV6-4,TRBJ2-3,-
CASSPPWGENEKLFF,TGTGCCAGCAGTCCCCCGTGGGGGGAGAATGAAAAACTGTTTTTT,-,TRBV28,TRBJ1-4,-
CASSEIAGGEETQYF,TGTGCCAGCAGCGAGATAGCGGGAGGAGAGGAGACCCAGTACTTC,TRBD2,TRBV7-9,TRBJ2-5,once
CASSRSYGAKNIQYF,TGTGCCAGCAGCCGGAGTTACGGTGCCAAAAACATTCAGTACTTC,-,TRBV7-9,TRBJ2-4,-
CASRIRAGEFDEQYF,TGTGCCAGCAGGATCCGAGCGGGAGAATTTGACGAGCAGTACTTC,TRBD2,TRBV6-5,TRBJ2-7,-
CSVQQGYEQYF,TGCAGCGTGCAACAGGGGTACGAGCAGTACTTC,TRBD1,TRBV29-1,TRBJ2-7,-
CASSQQTVSSYNEQFF,TGCGCCAGCAGCCAACAGACAGTTAGCTCCTACAATGAGCAGTTCTTC,-,TRBV4-3,TRBJ2-1,-
CAISGTEYSYNEQFF,TGTGCCATCAGCGGGACAGAGTACTCCTACAATGAGCAGTTCTTC,TRBD1,TRBV10-3,TRBJ2-1,-
CASSPGLAGNEQFF,TGCGCCAGCAGCCCAGGACTAGCTGGCAATGAGCAGTTCTTC,TRBD2,TRBV4-3,TRBJ2-1,-
CASRTMDRPYEQYF,TGTGCCAGCAGGACAATGGACAGACCCTACGAGCAGTACTTC,-,TRBV27,TRBJ2-7,-
CASSALGLAGEQFF,TGTGCCAGCAGCGCCCTTGGACTAGCAGGGGAGCAGTTCTTC,TRBD2,TRBV9,TRBJ2-1,-
CASGTRGSYNEQFF,TGTGCCAGCGGAACCCGGGGATCCTACAATGAGCAGTTCTTC,-,TRBV28,TRBJ2-1,once
CASSQGGGGTHGYTF,TGCGCCAGCAGCCAAGGCGGAGGGGGCACCCATGGCTACACCTTC,TRBD1,TRBV4-3,TRBJ1-2,-
CASSLTLLATGSTDTQYF,TGTGCCAGCAGTTTGACCCTACTAGCGACGGGGAGCACAGATACGCAGTATTTT,TRBD2,TRBV27,TRBJ2-3,once
CASSVSGRGGEQYF,TGTGCCAGCAGTGTTAGCGGGAGGGGCGGGGAGCAGTACTTC,TRBD2,TRBV27,TRBJ2-7,-
CATSSPAPSGVVDEQYF,TGTGCCACCAGCAGTCCCGCCCCCAGCGGAGTTGTGGACGAGCAGTACTTC,-,TRBV15,TRBJ2-7,-
CASSLDSDRRQPQHF,TGTGCCAGCAGCTTGGATTCGGACAGACGGCAGCCCCAGCATTTT,-,TRBV5-5,TRBJ1-5,-
CASSIGTGGNEQFF,TGTGCCAGTAGTATAGGGACAGGGGGGAATGAGCAGTTCTTC,TRBD1,TRBV19,TRBJ2-1,-
CASSLHRGGVQETQYF,TGTGCCAGCAGCCTCCACAGGGGAGGAGTCCAAGAGACCCAGTACTTC,-,TRBV9,TRBJ2-5,-
CASSQSPEANYGYTF,TGTGCCAGCAGCCAATCTCCGGAGGCTAACTATGGCTACACCTTC,-,TRBV14,TRBJ1-2,-
CASSGLAGLTSYNEQFF,TGTGCCAGCAGTGGGCTAGCGGGACTAACTTCCTACAATGAGCAGTTCTTC,TRBD2,TRBV2,TRBJ2-1,-
CASSEDPPGTSGSYNEQFF,TGTGCCAGCAGTGAAGATCCCCCCGGGACTAGCGGCAGTTACAATGAGCAGTTCTTC,TRBD2,TRBV2,TRBJ2-1,-
CASSETGTGWETQYF,TGTGCCAGCAGCGAGACCGGGACAGGGTGGGAGACCCAGTACTTC,TRBD1,TRBV9,TRBJ2-5,-
CSVEEDSGRTEAFF,TGCAGCGTTGAAGAGGATTCAGGGAGGACTGAAGCTTTCTTT,-,TRBV29-1,TRBJ1-1,-
CASSSASGRISGSYNEQFF,TGTGCCAGCAGCTCGGCTAGCGGGAGAATAAGTGGGTCCTACAATGAGCAGTTCTTC,TRBD2,TRBV7-9,TRBJ2-1,-
CASSPGLAGFISYEQYF,TGTGCCAGCAGTCCGGGACTAGCGGGCTTCATCTCCTACGAGCAGTACTTC,TRBD2,TRBV27,TRBJ2-7,-
CASSRGLAEETQYF,TGCGCCAGCAGCCGAGGACTAGCGGAAGAGACCCAGTACTTC,TRBD2,TRBV4-3,TRBJ2-5,-
CSVASEIAGPGDEQFF,TGCAGCGTTGCCTCGGAAATAGCGGGACCAGGGGATGAGCAGTTCTTC,TRBD2,TRBV29-1,TRBJ2-1,once
CASSQEEQGAGEKLFF,TGTGCCAGCAGCCAGGAGGAACAGGGGGCTGGAGAAAAACTGTTTTTT,TRBD1,TRBV13,TRBJ1-4,-
CASSYPGEMNTEAFF,TGTGCCAGCAGTTATCCAGGGGAAATGAACACTGAAGCTTTCTTT,-,TRBV6-5,TRBJ1-1,-
CASSFTADSYEQYF,TGTGCCAGTAGTTTTACAGCGGACTCCTACGAGCAGTACTTC,-,TRBV19,TRBJ2-7,-
CASSQGLSDGNEQYF,TGTGCCAGCAGCCAAGGACTCTCTGACGGCAACGAGCAGTACTTC,-,TRBV4-2,TRBJ2-7,-
CSVVAGTENLSGANVLTF,TGCAGCGTTGTCGCCGGGACAGAGAATCTCTCTGGGGCCAACGTCCTGACTTTC,TRBD1,TRBV29-1,TRBJ2-6,-
CASSYVLANTGELFF,TGTGCCAGCAGTTACGTACTAGCGAACACCGGGGAGCTGTTTTTT,-,TRBV6-5,TRBJ2-2,once